Shown below are 10 T cell receptor beta chains from a single sample sequenced in a study of blood T cell repertoires in COVID-19 (dated by TCRdb to about 2020). To prepare the library, the immunoSEQ multiplex PCR assay was applied. TCRdb took this table from immuneACCESS and kept in-frame rearrangements with V and J called. Such tables lack part of the clones; where checked against another copy, unresolved V genes explain under half of the gap, and the rest is unexplained. This sample comprises about 320,000 clones, more than 70% of them detected only once. The biggest ten clones account for around 1.6% of the sample. The material sequenced was peripheral blood. The receptors here all came from a woman in her twenties or thirties with COVID-19, enrolled during active disease.

This clone came up a few times. This sequence joins TRBV7-8 and TRBJ1-5, with a possible D match to TRBD1 (5 bases). Trimming took 7 bases from V and 4 from J, leaving 20 bases between them. Germline V lookup: CDR1 SGHVS, CDR2 FQNEAQ. The CDR3 spans 16 residues. The CDR3 sequence is CASTEIVGRANQPQHF. The CDR3 region has the DNA TGTGCCAGCACCGAGATAGTGGGCAGGGCGAATCAGCCCCAGCATTTT. Complete variable domain (other parts from reference TRBV7-8 and TRBJ1-5): GAGVSQSPRYKVAKRGQDVALRCDPISGHVSLFWYQQALGQGPEFLTYFQNEAQLDKSGLPSDRFFAERPEGSVSTLKIQRTQQEDSAVYLCASTEIVGRANQPQHFGDGTRLSIL.

The chain employs TRBV15 and TRBJ1-5, with TRBD1 matching over 11 bases. Germline loops: CDR1 LNHNV, CDR2 YYDKDF (reference sequence). The CDR3 has 18 amino acids. The trim removed 3 bases at V and 2 bases at J, leaving 9 bases unmatched. CDR3 residues: CATSRWDRGRNGNQPQHF. CDR3 coding DNA: TGTGCCACCAGCAGGTGGGACAGGGGGAGAAACGGCAATCAGCCCCAGCATTTT.

This clone was detected only once. The chain combines TRBV19 with TRBJ1-1; 9 positions agree with TRBD1. V gave up 7 bases and J gave up 10 bases; unmatched junction bases: 13. Per germline, CDR1 LNHDA and CDR2 SQIVND (reference sequence). The CDR3 consists of 14 residues. CDR3 bases: TGTGCCAGTAACCCGGGGGACAGGGTGTTCAGAGCTTTCTTT. It yields the protein CASNPGDRVFRAFF.

This sequence joins TRBV13 and TRBJ2-5, with a weak D call TRBD1 (5 bases). V lost 5 bases, J lost 5 bases, and 18 bases lay in between. Germline V gene lookup returns CDR1 PRHDT and CDR2 FYEKMQ (reference sequence). This CDR3 is built from 15 residues. The CDR3 DNA sequence: TGTGCCAGCAGCCTGACCGAGACAGCTTACGAGACCCAGTACTTC. Translating it yields CASSLTETAYETQYF.

The chain recombines TRBV28 with TRBJ1-4; D remains ambiguous. Trimming left V 2 bases short and J 0 bases short, with 10 bases between. The germline V gene encodes CDR1 MDHEN and CDR2 SYDVKM. This CDR3 contains 16 residues. CDR3 amino acids: CASSLVLPTTNEKLFF. CDR3 coding DNA: TGTGCCAGCAGTTTAGTTCTACCTACAACTAATGAAAAACTGTTTTTT.

V and J are TRBV3-1 (or the pseudogene TRBV3-2) and TRBJ2-1, with D perhaps matching TRBD2 (6 bases). CDR3 length: 16 residues. V gave up 4 bases and J gave up 0 bases, with 13 bases separating them. The germline V gene encodes CDR1 LGHDT and CDR2 YNNKEL (reference sequence). CDR3 bases: TGTGCCAGCAGCCCAGCGGGCAGGGTCTCCTACAATGAGCAGTTCTTC. Translation: CASSPAGRVSYNEQFF.

The chain recombines TRBV18 with TRBJ2-7, with 9 bases matching TRBD2. Trimming cost V 2 bases and J 0 bases; bases outside gene matches: 5. CDR1 KGHSH and CDR2 LQKENI come from the germline V gene. The CDR3 runs to 16 residues. The CDR3 sequence: CASSPWLRGGSYEQYV. DNA of the CDR3: TGTGCCAGCTCACCATGGTTGCGGGGGGGCTCCTACGAGCAGTACGTC.

The gene calls are TRBV5-5 and TRBJ2-7; D gene ambiguous. Trimming left V 2 bases short and J 1 base short, with 7 bases between. Germline CDR1 SGHKS, CDR2 YYEKEE (reference sequence). The CDR3 has 13 amino acids. CDR3 bases: TGTGCCAGCAGCTTTGCACAATCCTACGAGCAGTACTTC. Translated: CASSFAQSYEQYF.

The gene calls are TRBV5-6 and TRBJ2-5; D perhaps matches TRBD2 (5 bases). The CDR3 has 14 residues. Per the germline V gene, CDR1 is SGHDT and CDR2 is YYEEEE. Trimming took 0 bases from V and 3 from J, leaving 9 bases between them. The CDR3 DNA sequence: TGTGCCAGCAGCTTGGCTAGCCAAGAAGAGACCCAGTACTTC. Translation gives CASSLASQEETQYF.

The rearrangement uses TRBV4-1 and TRBJ1-1; D is uncertain. In germline, CDR1 is MGHRA, CDR2 YSYEKL. Trimming stripped 3 bases from V and 0 bases from J, with 14 bases between. This CDR3 region has 16 residues. The CDR3 region has the DNA TGCGCCAGCAGCCATTCTCCGGGTTCCATGAACACTGAAGCTTTCTTT. This gives the protein CASSHSPGSMNTEAFF.